The rows below give T cell receptor beta chains drawn from one sample of a study of cytomegalovirus exposure and HLA in healthy donors. Sequencing used immunoSEQ multiplex PCR; TCRdb keeps in-frame clones, though not all of them. The data contain over 100,000 clones, 73% of them seen just once; the ten biggest clones take up about 8.4%. The material sequenced was PBMCs. These receptors were obtained from a middle-aged man in good health and CMV-seronegative. CDR3s include the opening cysteine and the closing phenylalanine or tryptophan. D genes are given only for firm matches. Size tells how often a clone was seen (once, few, many) or the class of an expanded clone, and some rows leave it out.

d_call	j_call	clone_size	v_call	cdr3_nt	cdr3_aa
.	TRBJ1-1	.	TRBV4-1	TGCGCCAGCAGCCAAGAGCAACAGGTTAACACTGAAGCTTTCTTT	CASSQEQQVNTEAFF
.	TRBJ1-5	few	TRBV2	TGTGCCAGCAGGGGGGACACTCTCAATCAGCCCCAGCATTTT	CASRGDTLNQPQHF
.	TRBJ2-6	few	TRBV4-3	TGCGCCAGCAGCCCTACAGGGACTGGGGCCAACGTCCTGACTTTC	CASSPTGTGANVLTF
.	TRBJ2-3	.	TRBV4-1	TGCGCCAGCAGCCAAGCTAGTGTTGCAGATACGCAGTATTTT	CASSQASVADTQYF
TRBD1	TRBJ1-4	.	TRBV6-1	TGTGCCAGTAGGACAGGGGTTGCAACTAATGAAAAACTGTTTTTT	CASRTGVATNEKLFF
.	TRBJ1-3	.	TRBV7-9	TGTGCCAGCAGTTTGGGACTCCTTGGAGGGCAAGGAAACACCATATATTTT	CASSLGLLGGQGNTIYF
.	TRBJ1-2	few	TRBV27	TGTGCCAGCAGCCCCGGGGGGTTTGGTGGCTACACCTTC	CASSPGGFGGYTF
.	TRBJ2-3	.	TRBV18	TGTGCCAGCTCATCGAGCACAGATACGCAGTATTTT	CASSSSTDTQYF
.	TRBJ1-3	.	TRBV5-1	TGCGCCAGCAGCTTGAGGGGCCCTGGAAACACCATATATTTT	CASSLRGPGNTIYF
.	TRBJ1-2	.	TRBV14	TGTGCCAGCAGCCAAGGGGGGCAGGGGAATGGCTACACCTTC	CASSQGGQGNGYTF
.	TRBJ2-7	few	TRBV29-1	TGCAGCGTTGTACCCAGGCAGGGAAGTTTGGACGAGCAGTACTTC	CSVVPRQGSLDEQYF
TRBD1	TRBJ2-2	.	TRBV18	TGTGCCAGCTCACCAAGACAGGGGGCGTACGGGGAGCTGTTTTTT	CASSPRQGAYGELFF
.	TRBJ2-2	.	TRBV2	TGTGCCAGCAGTGAGCGCAGGTACACCGGGGAGCTGTTTTTT	CASSERRYTGELFF
.	TRBJ1-1	few	TRBV11-2	TGTGCCAGCAGCTTAGCGGGAGAGGGGGCTTTCTTT	CASSLAGEGAFF
TRBD1	TRBJ2-7	.	TRBV19	TGTGCCAGTAGTACGGACAGGGAAACCTACGAGCAGTACTTC	CASSTDRETYEQYF
TRBD2	TRBJ2-7	.	TRBV4-1	TGCGCCAGCAGCCAGAGTGGGACTAGCGGCCTGCAAGAGCAGTACTTC	CASSQSGTSGLQEQYF
.	TRBJ2-2	.	TRBV4-1	TGCGCCAGCAGCCTACGGGTGGAAGCCGGGGAGCTGTTTTTT	CASSLRVEAGELFF
.	TRBJ2-5	.	TRBV12-5	TGTGCTAGTGCTTCACGGGAGACAGATAGACAAGAGACCCAGTACTTC	CASASRETDRQETQYF
TRBD2	TRBJ2-1	.	TRBV7-7	TGTGCTAGCAGCCCTCGGACTAGCGGGGGGGATGAGCAGTTCTTC	CASSPRTSGGDEQFF
.	TRBJ2-7	.	TRBV4-2	TGTGCCAGCAGCCAGGGCCCCCAGGGCTCCTACGAGCAGTACTTC	CASSQGPQGSYEQYF
.	TRBJ1-4	few	TRBV5-4	TGTGCCAGCAGCTTGGCGGGGGTAGATGAAAAACTGTTTTTT	CASSLAGVDEKLFF
TRBD2	TRBJ2-3	.	TRBV7-3	TGTGCCAGCAGCTTAGGGATAAGCGGGGGGTTTGGAGATACGCAGTATTTT	CASSLGISGGFGDTQYF
TRBD1	TRBJ2-7	.	TRBV4-3	TGCGCCAGCAGCCAAGCCCGGGACAGGGGTTACGAGCAGTACTTC	CASSQARDRGYEQYF
TRBD1	TRBJ2-5	.	TRBV4-1	TGCGCCAGCAGCCAGTCACAGGGGATTCAAGAGACCCAGTACTTC	CASSQSQGIQETQYF
.	TRBJ2-3	few	TRBV4-2	TGTGCCAGCAGCCAAGTCAGGGGCAGGTACACAGATACGCAGTATTTT	CASSQVRGRYTDTQYF
TRBD2	TRBJ2-1	.	TRBV5-1	TGCGCCAGCAGCTTGGGCGGGGGGCCCTACAATGAGCAGTTCTTC	CASSLGGGPYNEQFF